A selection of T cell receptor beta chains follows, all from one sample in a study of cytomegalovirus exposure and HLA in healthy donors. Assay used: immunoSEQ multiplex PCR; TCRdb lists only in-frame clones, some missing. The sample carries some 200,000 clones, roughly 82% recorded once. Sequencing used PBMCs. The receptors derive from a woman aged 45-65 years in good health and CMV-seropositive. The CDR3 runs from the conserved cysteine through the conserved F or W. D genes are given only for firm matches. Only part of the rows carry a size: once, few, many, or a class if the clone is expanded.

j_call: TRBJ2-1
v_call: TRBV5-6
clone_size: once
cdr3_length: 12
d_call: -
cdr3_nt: TGTGCCAGCAGCCGCAGGTCCCCCGAGCAGTTCTTC
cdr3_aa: CASSRRSPEQFF

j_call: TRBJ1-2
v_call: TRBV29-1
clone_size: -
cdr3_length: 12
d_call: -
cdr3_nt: TGCAGCGTTCTGGCAGTAAACTATGGCTACACCTTC
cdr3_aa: CSVLAVNYGYTF

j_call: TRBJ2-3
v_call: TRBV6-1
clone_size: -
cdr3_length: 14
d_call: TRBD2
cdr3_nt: TGTGCCAGCATCAAGGGAGGGACCCCAGATACGCAGTATTTT
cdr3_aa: CASIKGGTPDTQYF

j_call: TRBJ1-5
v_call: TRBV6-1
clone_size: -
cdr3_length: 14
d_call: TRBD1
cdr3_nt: TGTGCCAGCAGTGAAAACAGGGGTAATCAGCCCCAGCATTTT
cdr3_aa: CASSENRGNQPQHF

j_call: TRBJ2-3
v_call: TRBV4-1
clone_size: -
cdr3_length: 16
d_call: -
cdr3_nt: TGCGCCAGCAGCCAAGCCATCGGGGTAACGCAAGATACGCAGTATTTT
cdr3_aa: CASSQAIGVTQDTQYF

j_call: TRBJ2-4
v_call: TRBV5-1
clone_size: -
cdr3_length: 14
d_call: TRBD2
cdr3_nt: TGCGCCAGCAGCTTGACTAGCGGCGAAAACATTCAGTACTTC
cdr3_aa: CASSLTSGENIQYF

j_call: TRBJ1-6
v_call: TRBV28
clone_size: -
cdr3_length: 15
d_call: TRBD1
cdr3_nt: TGTGCCAGCAGTCCGGGACAGGGAAATCGTTCACCCCTCCACTTT
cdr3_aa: CASSPGQGNRSPLHF

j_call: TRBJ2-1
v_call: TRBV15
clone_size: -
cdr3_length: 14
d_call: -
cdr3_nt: TGTGCCACCAGCAGAGAGGGGGGGGGCTATGAGCAGTTCTTC
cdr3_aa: CATSREGGGYEQFF

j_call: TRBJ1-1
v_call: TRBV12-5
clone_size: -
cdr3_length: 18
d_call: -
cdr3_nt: TGTGCTAGTGGTTTAGCGGGGAAGGAGGAATTGGAGAACACTGAAGCTTTCTTT
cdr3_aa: CASGLAGKEELENTEAFF

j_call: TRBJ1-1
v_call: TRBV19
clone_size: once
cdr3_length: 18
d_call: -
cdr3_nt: TGTGCCAGTAGTATAGATCGTGGGACAAGAATCATGAACACTGAAGCTTTCTTT
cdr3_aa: CASSIDRGTRIMNTEAFF

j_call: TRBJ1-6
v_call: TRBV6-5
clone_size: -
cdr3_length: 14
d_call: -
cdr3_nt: TGTGCCAGCAGTTTAGTAAGGGGTAATTCACCCCTCCACTTT
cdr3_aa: CASSLVRGNSPLHF

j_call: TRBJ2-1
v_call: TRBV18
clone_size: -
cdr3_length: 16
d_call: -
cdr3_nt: TGTGCCAGCTCAACCTTCCCCCGGGGGACCTACAATGAGCAGTTCTTC
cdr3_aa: CASSTFPRGTYNEQFF

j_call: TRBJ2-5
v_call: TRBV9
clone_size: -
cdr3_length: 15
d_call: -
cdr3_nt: TGTGCCAGCTCCATACTAGGGAGAGGTCAAGAGACCCAGTACTTC
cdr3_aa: CASSILGRGQETQYF

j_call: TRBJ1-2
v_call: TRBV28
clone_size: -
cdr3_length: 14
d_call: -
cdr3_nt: TGTGCCAGCAGTACAGGGTTAGGGGACTATGGCTACACCTTC
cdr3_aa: CASSTGLGDYGYTF

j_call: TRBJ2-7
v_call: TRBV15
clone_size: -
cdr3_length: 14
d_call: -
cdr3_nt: TGTGCCACCAGCAGAGAAAGGGGCCTGGTCGAGCAGTACTTC
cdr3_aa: CATSRERGLVEQYF

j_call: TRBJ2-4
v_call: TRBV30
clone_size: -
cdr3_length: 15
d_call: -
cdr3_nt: TGTGCCTGGAGTGGCGGATCGGGGGCCAAAAACATTCAGTACTTC
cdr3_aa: CAWSGGSGAKNIQYF

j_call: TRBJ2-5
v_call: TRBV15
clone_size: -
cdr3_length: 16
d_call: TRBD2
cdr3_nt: TGTGCCACCAGCAGGAGGGGGGGCGGGGGGCCAGAGACCCAGTACTTC
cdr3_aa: CATSRRGGGGPETQYF